What follows is one T cell receptor (beta chain) and its context. Its antigen remains unidentified. Amplification of TCR alpha and beta CDR3 regions from RNA used iRepertoire nested multiplex PCR. Tissue mRNA or PBMC total RNA, about 85-400 ng, went into one-step reverse transcription and amplification. TCRdb independently ran MiXCR on the multiplex PCR reads; one entry per CDR3 protein. The table includes 93,000 or so distinct CDR3 sequences, 25% to 35% detected once. This sample is part of a study of glioma-infiltrating T cells. Regarding the study as a whole: Tissue-blood divergence was below expectation in non-neoplastic patients, above in gliomas.

Germline V lookup: CDR1 SGHNT, CDR2 YYREEE (reference sequence). The CDR3 has 14 amino acids. The V and J ends lost 4 bases and 7 bases respectively, with 15 bases between them. The origin of this receptor is a human donor with low-grade glioma or glioblastoma, undergoing nonglioma brain surgery, or in good health (not recorded which). The chain has TRBV5-4 and TRBJ2-1; TRBD1 or TRBD2 may be the D gene (6 bases each). Sequences were obtained from glioma tissue, nonneoplastic brain tissue, or PBMCs (not recorded which). The CDR3 nucleotides are TGTGCCAGCAGCGGACCGGGGGCAGCTAATGAGCAGTTCTTC. This translates into CASSGPGAANEQFF.